These 8 T cell receptor beta chains share one sample of origin, sequenced in a study of early T cells in non-severe SARS-CoV-2 infection. TCRdb redid the calling of the 5' RACE reads with MiXCR, one entry per CDR3 protein. The table shows 55,000 to 70,000 distinct CDR3 sequences, with roughly a tenth occurring only once. Sequencing was done on a sample of whole blood. These receptors were obtained from an adult who was a healthcare worker with PCR-confirmed SARS-CoV-2 infection or an uninfected control (not recorded which).

J is TRBJ2-1 and V is TRBV20-1; a weak D match, TRBD2 (6 bases). V was pared by 7 bases and J by 7 bases, with 20 bases between. Germline loops: CDR1 DFQATT, CDR2 SNEGSKA (reference sequence). The CDR3 extends over 14 amino acids. The CDR3 loop is CSVVKAGLSNEQFF. DNA of the CDR3: TGCAGTGTGGTCAAGGCGGGACTCTCGAATGAGCAGTTCTTC.

In this sample, this clonotype turned up a few times. The J gene is TRBJ1-2, the V gene TRBV27, with 8 bases that match TRBD1. The V gene's germline CDR1 is MNHEY and CDR2 SMNVEV (reference sequence). CDR3 length: 14 residues. The V and J ends lost 2 bases and 6 bases, in that order; junction bases with no gene match: 5. CDR3 sequence reads: CASSLRTGNHGYTF. The CDR3 DNA follows: TGTGCCAGCAGTTTAAGGACAGGGAACCATGGCTACACCTTC.

This clonotype was counted between two and nine times. The V call is TRBV12-3 or TRBV12-4, the J call TRBJ2-7; TRBD2 matches 8 bases. The CDR3 spans 15 residues. Trimming took 6 bases from V and 5 from J; bases not matched to a gene: 12. The chain's CDR3 is CASSPLRAGVHEQYF. The CDR3 DNA sequence: TGTGCCAGCAGCCCGTTGCGAGCGGGAGTGCACGAGCAGTACTTC.

This clonotype was found a few times. The chain links TRBV18 to TRBJ2-1; a weak D match, TRBD1 (5 bases). Germline V gene data show CDR1 as KGHSH and CDR2 as LQKENI. The CDR3 has 13 amino acids. V shed 3 bases and J shed 9 bases, with 12 bases lying between them. The CDR3 sequence: CASSPQGLGEQFF. DNA for the CDR3: TGTGCCAGCTCACCCCAGGGCTTAGGTGAGCAGTTCTTC. Filled out from reference TRBV18 and TRBJ2-1, the complete variable domain reads NAGVMQNPRHLVRRRGQEARLRCSPMKGHSHVYWYRQLPEEGLKFMVYLQKENIIDESGMPKERFSAEFPKEGPSILRIQQVVRGDSAAYFCASSPQGLGEQFFGPGTRLTVL.

This chain links TRBV5-5 with TRBJ1-4; tentative D call: TRBD1 (6 bases). The germline V and J ends were trimmed by 2 bases and 3 bases, with 14 bases remaining between them. This CDR3 is built from 16 residues. Germline CDR1 and CDR2: SGHKS and YYEKEE (reference sequence). Here the CDR3 DNA reads TGTGCCAGCAGCTTTCAAGTGGACAGATCTAATGAAAAACTGTTTTTT. As protein: CASSFQVDRSNEKLFF.

In its sample, this clonotype was seen many times. This sequence joins TRBV7-9 and TRBJ2-7, with D possibly being TRBD2 (5 bases). The ends were cut back, 3 bases at V and 7 bases at J, with 10 bases in the middle. CDR1 is SEHNR and CDR2 is FQNEAQ in the germline V gene (reference sequence). The CDR3 runs 12 residues. CDR3 nucleotides: TGTGCCAGCAGCTTGCTCCCGGGGGAGCAGTACTTC. Encoded protein: CASSLLPGEQYF.

The chain links TRBV10-3 to TRBJ1-2; D might be TRBD1 (6 bases). V was pared by 3 bases and J by 6 bases, with 17 bases between. CDR1 and CDR2 (germline): ENHRY, SYGVKD. The length of the CDR3 is 15 residues. The CDR3 sequence: CAISDYGGYNNGYTF. CDR3 nucleotides: TGTGCCATCAGTGACTACGGGGGCTACAATAATGGCTACACCTTC.

In its sample, this clonotype was seen a few times. The chain has TRBV20-1 and TRBJ2-1; 9 nucleotides match TRBD2. The CDR3 totals 15 residues. CDR1 and CDR2 from the germline V gene are DFQATT and SNEGSKA (reference sequence). V lost 5 bases to trimming and J lost 2 bases; unmatched junction nucleotides: 7. CDR3 nucleotide sequence: TGCAGTGCTCCGGCTAGCGGGGAGACCTACAATGAGCAGTTCTTC. It specifies CSAPASGETYNEQFF.